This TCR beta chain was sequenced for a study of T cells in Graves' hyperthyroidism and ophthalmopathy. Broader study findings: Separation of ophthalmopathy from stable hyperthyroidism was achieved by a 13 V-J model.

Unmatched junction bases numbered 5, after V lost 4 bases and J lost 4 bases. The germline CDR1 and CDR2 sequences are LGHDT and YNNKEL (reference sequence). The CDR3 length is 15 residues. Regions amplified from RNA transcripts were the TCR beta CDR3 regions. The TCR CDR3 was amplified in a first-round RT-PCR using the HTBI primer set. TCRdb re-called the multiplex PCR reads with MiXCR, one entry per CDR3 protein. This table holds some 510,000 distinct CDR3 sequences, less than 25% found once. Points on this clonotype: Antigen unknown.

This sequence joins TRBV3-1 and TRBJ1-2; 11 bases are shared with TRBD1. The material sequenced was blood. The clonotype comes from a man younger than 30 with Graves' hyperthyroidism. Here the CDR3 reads CASSPGQGVAYGYTF. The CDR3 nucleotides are TGTGCCAGCAGCCCGGGACAGGGGGTAGCCTATGGCTACACCTTC.